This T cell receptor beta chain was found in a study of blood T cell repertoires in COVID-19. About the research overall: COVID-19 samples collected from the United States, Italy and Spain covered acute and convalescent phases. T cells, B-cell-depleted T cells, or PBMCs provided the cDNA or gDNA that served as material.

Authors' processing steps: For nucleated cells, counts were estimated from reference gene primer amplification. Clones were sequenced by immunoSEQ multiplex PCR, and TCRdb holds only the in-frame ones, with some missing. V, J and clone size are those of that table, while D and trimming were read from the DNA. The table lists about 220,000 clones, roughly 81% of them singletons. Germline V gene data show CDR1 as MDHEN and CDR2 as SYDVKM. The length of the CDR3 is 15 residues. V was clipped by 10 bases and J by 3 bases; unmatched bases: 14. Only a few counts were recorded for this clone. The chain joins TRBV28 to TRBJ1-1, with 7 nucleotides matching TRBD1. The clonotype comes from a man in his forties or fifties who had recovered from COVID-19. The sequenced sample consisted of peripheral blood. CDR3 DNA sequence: TGTGCCACCGGACAGGAGGGGCGCACGGACACTGAAGCTTTCTTT. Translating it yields CATGQEGRTDTEAFF. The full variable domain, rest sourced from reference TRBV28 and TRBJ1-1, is DVKVTQSSRYLVKRTGEKVFLECVQDMDHENMFWYRQDPGLGLRLIYFSYDVKMKEKGDIPEGYSVSREKKERFSLILESASTNQTSMYLCATGQEGRTDTEAFFGQGTRLTVV.